This T cell receptor beta chain appears in the sequencing data of a study of T cell responses to AZD1222 COVID-19 vaccine. General study findings and limits: Reports say nearly half of spike-specific TCRs go after unmutated variant regions. Donors skewed white British and female; clonal diversity was possibly underestimated. Two AZD1222 administrations were followed by greater Spike-specific TCR breadth and depth. It was only a handful of AZD1222 recipients who were seropositive at baseline.

The CDR3 extends over 13 amino acids. Germline assignment: CDR1 MNHEY and CDR2 SVGAGI. With V trimmed by 6 bases and J by 7 bases, 7 bases remained unmatched. Sequencing was performed with immunoSEQ multiplex PCR; in TCRdb, only in-frame clones are kept and a portion is missing. The sample has about 120,000 clones, 70% to 90% seen once. Comment on this clone: Its antigen is as yet unknown.

The receptor comes from an adult in good health. V usage is TRBV6-5 and J usage is TRBJ2-5, with TRBD1 matching over 8 bases. Source: peripheral blood, taken on day 0 of AZD1222 vaccination. CDR3 sequence reads: CASSRGQGGTQYF. The CDR3 DNA follows: TGTGCCAGCAGCCGAGGACAGGGAGGGACCCAGTACTTC.